This TCR beta chain was sequenced in a study of T cell responses to AZD1222 COVID-19 vaccine. Sequencing used immunoSEQ multiplex PCR; TCRdb keeps in-frame clones, though not all of them. The sample has 150,000 or so clones, about 90% seen once. Study-wide findings and caveats: The breadth and depth of Spike-specific TCRs increased once two AZD1222 doses had been given.

Of note for this clone: Its antigen remains unidentified.

This CDR3 is 14 amino acids long. The germline CDR1 and CDR2 sequences are MDHEN and SYDVKM. With 5 bases removed from V and 7 bases from J, the gap between germline ends came to 15 bases. This clonotype originated in an adult in good health. The material sequenced was peripheral blood, taken on day 0 of AZD1222 vaccination. This sequence joins TRBV28 and TRBJ2-1; no clear D. The CDR3 loop reads CASSPPRPINEQFF. CDR3 bases: TGTGCCAGCAGTCCACCGCGACCTATTAATGAGCAGTTCTTC.